A selection of T cell receptor beta chains follows, all from one sample in a study of early T cells in non-severe SARS-CoV-2 infection. MiXCR was run by TCRdb on the 5' RACE reads, yielding one entry per CDR3 protein. Of about 52,000 distinct CDR3 sequences listed, approximately 9.9% are singletons. The sequenced material came from whole blood. All receptors come from an adult who was a healthcare worker with PCR-confirmed SARS-CoV-2 infection or an uninfected control (not recorded which). Both conserved end residues are part of each CDR3. Each record gives: D gene, J gene, V gene, clone size, CDR3 protein, CDR3 DNA. A D gene is named only where the DNA matches it firmly. Some rows have no size entry. The others give once, few or many, or a class for an expanded clone.

NA	TRBJ2-3	TRBV7-8	many	CASSLLAQIGTDTQYF	TGTGCCAGCAGCTTACTAGCACAAATTGGCACAGATACGCAGTATTTT
NA	TRBJ1-1	TRBV5-1	many	CASSLNPMNTEAFF	TGCGCCAGCAGCTTAAACCCTATGAACACTGAAGCTTTCTTT
NA	TRBJ1-4	TRBV18	few	CASSQTQGGEKLFF	TGTGCCAGCTCACAAACGCAAGGCGGTGAAAAACTGTTTTTT
NA	TRBJ2-6	TRBV4-3	NA	CASSPVHGSGANVLTF	TGCGCCAGCAGCCCAGTTCATGGTTCTGGGGCCAACGTCCTGACTTTC
NA	TRBJ2-1	TRBV7-6	NA	CASSKERHNEQFF	TGTGCCAGCAGTAAGGAGAGGCACAATGAGCAGTTCTTC
NA	TRBJ2-2	TRBV6-2/TRBV6-3	many	CASRTIRDSWRFGELFF	TGTGCCAGCAGGACTATCCGGGACTCCTGGAGATTTGGGGAGCTGTTTTTT
NA	TRBJ1-2	TRBV12-3/TRBV12-4	large	CASSLRQAEVANYGYTF	TGTGCCAGCAGTTTAAGACAGGCGGAAGTAGCTAACTATGGCTACACCTTC
NA	TRBJ2-5	TRBV6-2/TRBV6-3	many	CASSYPPGTQYF	TGTGCCAGCAGTTACCCCCCGGGGACCCAGTACTTC
TRBD1	TRBJ2-5	TRBV4-2	many	CASSQVQGETQYF	TGTGCCAGCAGCCAAGTACAGGGGGAGACCCAGTACTTC
NA	TRBJ2-7	TRBV21-1	few	CASSSLKRDSSYEQYF	TGTGCCAGCAGCTCCCTTAAGCGGGACTCTTCCTACGAGCAGTACTTC
NA	TRBJ2-7	TRBV3-1	many	CASSQDFPHEQYF	TGTGCCAGCAGCCAAGATTTTCCCCACGAGCAGTACTTC
NA	TRBJ2-3	TRBV27	NA	CASSLSGGDTQYF	TGTGCCAGCAGTTTATCTGGAGGGGATACGCAGTATTTT
NA	TRBJ2-3	TRBV6-1	few	CASSKRDTQYF	TGTGCCAGCAGTAAAAGGGATACGCAGTATTTT
TRBD1	TRBJ1-5	TRBV20-1	many	CSALQGESNQPQHF	TGCAGTGCTCTTCAGGGGGAAAGCAATCAGCCCCAGCATTTT
NA	TRBJ2-7	TRBV12-3/TRBV12-4	few	CASSFLARVLTGPFSYEQYF	TGTGCCAGCAGTTTTCTGGCTCGTGTCCTGACAGGACCTTTCTCCTACGAGCAGTACTTC
NA	TRBJ2-7	TRBV28	many	CAIRRDTGYEQYF	TGTGCCATCCGAAGGGACACCGGCTACGAGCAGTACTTC
NA	TRBJ1-3	TRBV4-3	many	CASSQEGIAGFSGNTIYF	TGCGCCAGCAGCCAAGAAGGTATTGCAGGGTTCTCTGGAAACACCATATATTTT
TRBD2	TRBJ2-3	TRBV2	many	CASRMGLAGYTDTQYF	TGTGCCAGCAGGATGGGACTAGCGGGGTACACAGATACGCAGTATTTT
TRBD1	TRBJ1-3	TRBV7-2	many	CASSPDRVLGGNTIYF	TGTGCCAGCAGCCCCGACAGGGTCCTTGGTGGAAACACCATATATTTT
TRBD2	TRBJ2-5	TRBV9	NA	CASSVGGAGIQETQYF	TGTGCCAGCAGCGTAGGGGGAGCGGGGATCCAAGAGACCCAGTACTTC
NA	TRBJ1-1	TRBV12-3/TRBV12-4	few	CASSEVVMNTEAFF	TGTGCCAGCAGTGAGGTTGTTATGAACACTGAAGCTTTCTTT
NA	TRBJ2-1	TRBV10-3	few	CAISEDGYNEQFF	TGTGCCATCAGTGAAGACGGCTACAATGAGCAGTTCTTC
NA	TRBJ2-1	TRBV6-2/TRBV6-3	NA	CASRGTYNEQFF	TGTGCCAGCAGAGGGACATACAATGAGCAGTTCTTC
NA	TRBJ1-4	TRBV6-1	many	CASSESLANEKLFF	TGTGCCAGCAGTGAATCATTAGCTAATGAAAAACTGTTTTTT
NA	TRBJ2-1	TRBV7-2	NA	CASSPPLRTDNEQFF	TGTGCCAGCAGCCCCCCCCTCAGGACTGACAATGAGCAGTTCTTC
NA	TRBJ2-2	TRBV7-9	NA	CASSFKDFPPGELFF	TGTGCCAGCAGCTTCAAGGACTTTCCGCCCGGGGAGCTGTTTTTT
TRBD1	TRBJ2-7	TRBV10-3	many	CAISPGDRASYEQYF	TGTGCCATCAGCCCGGGGGACAGGGCCTCCTACGAGCAGTACTTC
NA	TRBJ1-1	TRBV5-5	NA	CASSSNTANTEAFF	TGTGCCAGCAGCTCGAACACCGCGAACACTGAAGCTTTCTTT
NA	TRBJ2-7	TRBV6-6	many	CASSPGYYEQYF	TGTGCCAGCAGTCCCGGCTACTACGAGCAGTACTTC
NA	TRBJ1-2	TRBV6-2/TRBV6-3	NA	CASRPDPEFYGYTF	TGTGCCAGCAGGCCCGATCCAGAGTTCTATGGCTACACCTTC
NA	TRBJ2-2	TRBV9	NA	CASSSTPGGGVGRTGELFF	TGTGCCAGCAGCTCGACTCCCGGGGGCGGGGTAGGGCGCACCGGGGAGCTGTTTTTT
NA	TRBJ2-7	TRBV28	many	CASLGQSYEQYF	TGTGCCAGCCTTGGACAGTCCTACGAGCAGTACTTC
NA	TRBJ2-5	TRBV4-3	many	CASSHTGRKTQYF	TGCGCCAGCAGCCATACAGGGCGGAAGACCCAGTACTTC
TRBD1	TRBJ1-6	TRBV4-1	few	CASSRSQGDNSPLHF	TGCGCCAGCAGCCGCTCCCAGGGGGATAATTCACCCCTCCACTTT
NA	TRBJ1-6	TRBV4-1	NA	CASGTWTANNSPLHF	TGCGCCAGCGGGACATGGACAGCGAATAATTCACCCCTCCACTTT
TRBD1	TRBJ2-7	TRBV10-3	few	CAISRQGESYEQYF	TGTGCCATCAGCAGACAGGGGGAATCCTACGAGCAGTACTTC
NA	TRBJ1-1	TRBV27	NA	CASSLSGMRQNEAFF	TGTGCCAGCAGTTTATCGGGTATGAGGCAAAATGAAGCTTTCTTT
NA	TRBJ1-1	TRBV15	NA	CATSRDRLDMNTEAFF	TGTGCCACCAGCAGAGATCGGCTTGATATGAACACTGAAGCTTTCTTT
NA	TRBJ2-7	TRBV6-2/TRBV6-3	many	CASSYSRGSYEQYF	TGTGCCAGCAGTTACTCGAGAGGTTCCTACGAGCAGTACTTC
NA	TRBJ1-2	TRBV7-8	NA	CASSLNPQANYGYTF	TGTGCCAGCAGCTTAAACCCCCAGGCAAACTATGGCTACACCTTC
TRBD2	TRBJ2-3	TRBV29-1	few	CSVTSGTTDTQYF	TGCAGCGTTACTAGCGGGACGACAGATACGCAGTATTTT
NA	TRBJ2-7	TRBV28	many	CASIGGTSYEQYF	TGTGCCAGCATAGGCGGGACCTCCTACGAGCAGTACTTC
NA	TRBJ2-7	TRBV11-3	many	CASSLDHASEQYF	TGTGCCAGCAGCTTAGATCACGCTAGCGAGCAGTACTTC
NA	TRBJ1-6	TRBV20-1	NA	CSARDDGAVDSPLHF	TGCAGTGCTAGAGACGACGGGGCTGTCGATTCACCCCTCCACTTT
NA	TRBJ2-1	TRBV19	few	CASSIDNRVGGNEQFF	TGTGCCAGTAGTATAGATAACAGGGTAGGAGGCAATGAGCAGTTCTTC
NA	TRBJ2-2	TRBV29-1	many	CSVLKAMNTGELFF	TGCAGCGTTCTTAAGGCTATGAACACCGGGGAGCTGTTTTTT
NA	TRBJ2-3	TRBV5-6	NA	CASVNSATDTQYF	TGTGCCAGCGTGAACAGTGCCACAGATACGCAGTATTTT
TRBD1	TRBJ2-3	TRBV20-1	many	CSARDYRGTGDTQYF	TGCAGTGCTAGAGATTATAGAGGGACAGGAGATACGCAGTATTTT
NA	TRBJ1-3	TRBV7-9	many	CASNNVDLSGNTIYF	TGTGCCAGCAATAACGTGGACTTATCTGGAAACACCATATATTTT
NA	TRBJ2-5	TRBV7-9	NA	CASSLRGAGITQETQYF	TGTGCCAGCAGCTTACGAGGGGCAGGAATCACACAAGAGACCCAGTACTTC
TRBD1	TRBJ1-2	TRBV7-9	NA	CASSFPGQSTRYTF	TGTGCCAGCAGCTTTCCGGGACAGTCCACTCGCTACACCTTC
NA	TRBJ1-2	TRBV7-2	NA	CASSPQGNYGYTF	TGTGCCAGCAGCCCACAGGGAAACTATGGCTACACCTTC
TRBD1	TRBJ2-2	TRBV7-9	few	CASSSNQGAGTGELFF	TGTGCCAGCAGCTCAAACCAGGGGGCTGGCACCGGGGAGCTGTTTTTT
NA	TRBJ2-7	TRBV27	many	CASSLTVSFNYEQYF	TGTGCCAGCAGTTTGACCGTCAGTTTTAACTACGAGCAGTACTTC
TRBD1	TRBJ1-6	TRBV20-1	few	CSASHRGTSPLHF	TGCAGTGCTAGTCACAGGGGAACATCACCCCTCCACTTT
TRBD2	TRBJ2-3	TRBV27	few	CASSLSTSVDTQYF	TGTGCCAGCAGTTTATCGACTAGCGTAGATACGCAGTATTTT
NA	TRBJ1-4	TRBV15	NA	CATSEDRATNEKLFF	TGTGCCACCAGCGAGGACAGAGCAACTAATGAAAAACTGTTTTTT
NA	TRBJ1-4	TRBV6-5	NA	CASRKQGIGEKLFF	TGTGCCAGCAGAAAACAGGGTATCGGAGAAAAACTGTTTTTT
NA	TRBJ2-2	TRBV19	many	CASSPASITGELFF	TGTGCCAGTTCCCCTGCCAGTATCACCGGGGAGCTGTTTTTT